This entry lists 15 T cell receptor beta chains sequenced from one sample in a study of blood T cell repertoires in COVID-19. The protocol was immunoSEQ multiplex PCR, while the TCRdb copy is restricted to in-frame clones and leaves out a portion. The sample has about 220,000 clones, roughly 88% seen once; the top ten hold about 9%. Sequencing was done on a sample of peripheral blood. These receptors were obtained from a man in his fifties with active or convalescent COVID-19.

This chain uses TRBV7-3 with TRBJ2-5, with TRBD2 as a possible D gene (5 bases). This CDR3 spans 13 amino acids. V was trimmed by 5 bases and J by 7 bases, leaving 14 bases between them. In germline, CDR1 is SGHTA, CDR2 FQGTGA. CDR3 DNA: TGTGCCAGCAGCCGCGACTGGAGCGGGACCCAGTACTTC. Its protein is CASSRDWSGTQYF.

This clone came up a few times. The gene calls are TRBV5-8 and TRBJ1-4; 9 bases fit TRBD1. Germline loops: CDR1 SGHTS, CDR2 YDEGEE. J lost 5 bases, V lost 10 bases, and 9 bases had no gene match. The CDR3 has 14 amino acids. CDR3 sequence (DNA): TGTGCCGCCCAGACCGGGACAGGGAATGAAAAACTGTTTTTT. This translates into CAAQTGTGNEKLFF.

The CDR3 coding sequence is TGTGCCAGCAGTTTGGGGCTGGGACTAGCGGGTAGCTCCTACAATGAGCAGTTCTTC. Amino acid sequence: CASSLGLGLAGSSYNEQFF. The chain couples TRBV28 to TRBJ2-1, with 12 bases identical to TRBD2. The CDR3 consists of 19 residues. Losses at the gene ends were 3 bases for V and 0 bases for J; bases not matched to a gene: 9. Germline V gene lookup returns CDR1 MDHEN and CDR2 SYDVKM. Looking up the rest from reference TRBV28 and TRBJ2-1 gives the full variable domain: DVKVTQSSRYLVKRTGEKVFLECVQDMDHENMFWYRQDPGLGLRLIYFSYDVKMKEKGDIPEGYSVSREKKERFSLILESASTNQTSMYLCASSLGLGLAGSSYNEQFFGPGTRLTVL.

This rearrangement joins TRBV10-3 to TRBJ2-5, with D perhaps matching TRBD2 (6 bases). V lost 10 bases and J lost 5, with 14 bases in between. CDR3 length: 12 amino acids. Germline assignment: CDR1 ENHRY and CDR2 SYGVKD. The CDR3 DNA is TGTGCCACAAAAACTGGGGGGGAGACCCAGTACTTC. As protein: CATKTGGETQYF.

Here the CDR3 reads CASSVGDEQFF. In DNA form, the CDR3 reads TGTGCCAGCAGCGTAGGCGATGAGCAGTTCTTC. The rearrangement links TRBV9 to TRBJ2-1; D ambiguous. This CDR3 contains 11 residues. The V end lost 0 bases, the J end lost 8 bases, and 3 bases lay between the germline ends. The V gene's germline CDR1 is SGDLS and CDR2 YYNGEE.

This rearrangement joins TRBV30 to TRBJ2-5; D ambiguous. With 2 bases removed from V and 2 bases from J, the gap between germline ends came to 15 bases. This CDR3 is 15 amino acids long. Looked up from germline, CDR1 is GTSNPN and CDR2 is SVGIG (reference sequence). This chain's CDR3 is CAWSLRIGSQETQYF. As DNA, the CDR3 is TGTGCCTGGAGTTTACGCATCGGGTCGCAAGAGACCCAGTACTTC.

The chain uses TRBV7-2 and TRBJ2-2; unclear D gene. CDR3 length: 13 residues. Per the germline V gene, CDR1 is SGHTA and CDR2 is FQGNSA. The germline V and J ends were trimmed by 3 bases and 5 bases, with 7 bases remaining between them. CDR3 DNA sequence: TGTGCCAGCAGCTTCAGGATTACCGGGGAGCTGTTTTTT. Its translation is CASSFRITGELFF.

The chain employs TRBV6-2 or TRBV6-3 and TRBJ1-1; D is unclear. V was clipped by 6 bases and J by 5 bases, with 19 bases between them. There are 15 residues in the CDR3. From germline, CDR1 is MNHEY and CDR2 SVGEGT. In DNA form, the CDR3 reads TGTGCCAGCAGCTCATGGAGGAAGACATCAACTGAAGCTTTCTTT. Amino acid sequence: CASSSWRKTSTEAFF.

The chain recombines TRBV7-8 with TRBJ2-7, with D perhaps matching TRBD1 (6 bases). CDR3 size: 16 residues. The V and J ends lost 6 bases and 6 bases respectively, with 24 bases between them. Germline V gives CDR1 SGHVS, CDR2 FQNEAQ. The CDR3 nucleotides are TGTGCCAGCAGATCAACGGCCCGGGGACATCGTTCCGAGCAGTACTTC. As protein: CASRSTARGHRSEQYF. The entire variable domain, with the rest obtained from reference TRBV7-8 and TRBJ2-7, is as follows: GAGVSQSPRYKVAKRGQDVALRCDPISGHVSLFWYQQALGQGPEFLTYFQNEAQLDKSGLPSDRFFAERPEGSVSTLKIQRTQQEDSAVYLCASRSTARGHRSEQYFGPGTRLTVT.

A single count supports this clone. This may come from a read error, since a much larger clone is one base off. This chain links TRBV9 with TRBJ2-1; 12 bases fit TRBD2. V trimming: 3 bases; J trimming: 4 bases; junction bases outside the gene matches: 2. The CDR3 is 15 residues long. Germline V lookup: CDR1 SGDLS, CDR2 YYNGEE. This CDR3 is CASSATSGSYNEQFF. The CDR3 nucleotides read TGTGCCAGCAGCGCGACTAGCGGGAGTTACAATGAGCAGTTCTTC.

The chain is built from TRBV6-5 and TRBJ2-1; TRBD1 might be the D (5 bases). Germline CDR1 MNHEY, CDR2 SVGAGI. The CDR3 contains 15 residues. V lost 7 bases and J 5 bases, leaving 18 bases between the germline ends. This CDR3 reads CASTKRGITHNEQFF. CDR3 nucleotides: TGTGCCAGCACCAAAAGGGGAATTACCCACAATGAGCAGTTCTTC.

J is TRBJ2-1 and V is TRBV9; D remains unclear. In germline, CDR1 is SGDLS, CDR2 YYNGEE. The V end was cut by 0 bases, the J end by 0 bases, with 7 bases between. The length of the CDR3 is 15 residues. The CDR3 coding sequence is TGTGCCAGCAGCGTAGGACTTAGCTCCTACAATGAGCAGTTCTTC. It encodes CASSVGLSSYNEQFF.

This clone was recorded a few times. The genes are TRBV7-2 and TRBJ1-2, with a weak D call TRBD1 (5 bases). The CDR3 length is 14 residues. Germline V gene lookup returns CDR1 SGHTA and CDR2 FQGNSA. Trimming left V 2 bases short and J 6 bases short, with 13 bases between. The CDR3 coding sequence is TGTGCCAGCAGCTTAAGACAGAGGTCCGATGGCTACACCTTC. Residues: CASSLRQRSDGYTF.

A few counts support this clone. The CDR3 loop reads CASSHPLAVTNTGELFF. CDR3 DNA: TGCGCCAGCAGCCACCCCCTAGCGGTGACGAACACCGGGGAGCTGTTTTTT. The chain is built from TRBV4-3 and TRBJ2-2; 7 nucleotides align to TRBD2. This CDR3 contains 17 residues. J gave up 0 bases and V 3 bases, and 7 bases lay outside the gene matches. Looked up from germline, CDR1 is LGHNA and CDR2 is YSLEER.

The chain employs TRBV11-3 and TRBJ2-1, with D hard to call. Looked up from germline, CDR1 is SGHNT and CDR2 is YENEEA. Trimming pared 5 bases from V and 0 bases from J, leaving 8 bases between. CDR3 length: 14 residues. The CDR3 coding sequence is TGTGCCAGCAGCCGAGCGAACTCCTACAATGAGCAGTTCTTC. Protein: CASSRANSYNEQFF.